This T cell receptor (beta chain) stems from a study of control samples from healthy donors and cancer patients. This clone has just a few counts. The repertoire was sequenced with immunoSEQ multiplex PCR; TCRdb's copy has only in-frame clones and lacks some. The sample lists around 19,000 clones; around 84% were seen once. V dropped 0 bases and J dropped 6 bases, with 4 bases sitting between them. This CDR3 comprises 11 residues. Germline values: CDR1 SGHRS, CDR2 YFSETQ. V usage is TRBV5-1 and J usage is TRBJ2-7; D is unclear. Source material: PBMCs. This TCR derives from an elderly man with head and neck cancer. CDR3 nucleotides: TGCGCCAGCAGCTTGGTGGGCGAGCAGTACTTC. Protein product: CASSLVGEQYF.